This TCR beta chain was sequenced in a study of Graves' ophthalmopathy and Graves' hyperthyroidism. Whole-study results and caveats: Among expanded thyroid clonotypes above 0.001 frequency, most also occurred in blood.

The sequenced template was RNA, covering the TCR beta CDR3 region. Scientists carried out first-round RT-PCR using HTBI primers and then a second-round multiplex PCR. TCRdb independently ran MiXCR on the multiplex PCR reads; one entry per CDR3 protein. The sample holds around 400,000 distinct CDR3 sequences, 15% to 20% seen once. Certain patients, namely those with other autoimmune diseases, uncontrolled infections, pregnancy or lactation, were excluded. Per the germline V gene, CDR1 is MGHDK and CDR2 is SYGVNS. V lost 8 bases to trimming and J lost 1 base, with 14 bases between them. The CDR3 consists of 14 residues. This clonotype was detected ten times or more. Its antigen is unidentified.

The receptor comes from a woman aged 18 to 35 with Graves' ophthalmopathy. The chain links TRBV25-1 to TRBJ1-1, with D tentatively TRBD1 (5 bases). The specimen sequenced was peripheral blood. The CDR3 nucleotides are TGTGCCAGCCATGGGAGGGGATCGAACACTGAAGCTTTCTTT. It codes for CASHGRGSNTEAFF.